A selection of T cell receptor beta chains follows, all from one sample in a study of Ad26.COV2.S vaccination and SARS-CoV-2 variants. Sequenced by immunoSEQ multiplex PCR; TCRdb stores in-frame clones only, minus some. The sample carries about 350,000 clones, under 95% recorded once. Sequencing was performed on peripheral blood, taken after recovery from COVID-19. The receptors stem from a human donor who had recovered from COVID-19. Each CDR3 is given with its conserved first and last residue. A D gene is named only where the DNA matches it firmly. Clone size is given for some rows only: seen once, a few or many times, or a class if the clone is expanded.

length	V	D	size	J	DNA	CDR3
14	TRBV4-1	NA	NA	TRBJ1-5	TGCGCCAGCAGTGCCCGGGGACAAAATCAGCCCCAGCATTTT	CASSARGQNQPQHF
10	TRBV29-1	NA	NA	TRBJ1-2	TGCAGCGTTGATTGGGGTGGCTACACCTTC	CSVDWGGYTF
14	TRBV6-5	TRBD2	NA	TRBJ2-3	TGTGCCACCCACCGGGACTATTTGTTGGATACGCAGTATTTT	CATHRDYLLDTQYF
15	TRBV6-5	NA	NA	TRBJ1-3	TGTGCCGGCAAGAGGGACGGCATCTCTGGAAACACCATATATTTT	CAGKRDGISGNTIYF
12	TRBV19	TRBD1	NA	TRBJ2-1	TGTGCCAGTGGGACAGGGGACGGTGAGCAGTTCTTC	CASGTGDGEQFF
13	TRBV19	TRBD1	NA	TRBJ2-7	TGTGCCAGTAGTTCCCACAGGGGAACCGAGCAGTACTTC	CASSSHRGTEQYF
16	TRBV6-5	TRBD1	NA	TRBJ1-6	TGTGCCAGCAGTTCTCGCCGGGACAGGGAAAATTCACCCCTCCACTTT	CASSSRRDRENSPLHF
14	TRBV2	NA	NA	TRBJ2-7	TGTGCCAGCAGTGTGGAGGGGACCTCCTACGAGCAGTACTTC	CASSVEGTSYEQYF
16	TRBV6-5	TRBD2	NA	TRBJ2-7	TGTGCCAGCAGTTACGGCCTAGCGGTACCTACCTACGAGCAGTACTTC	CASSYGLAVPTYEQYF
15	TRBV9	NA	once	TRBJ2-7	TGTGCCAGCAGTGGTTCGGGCCTCAGTGGCACCGAGCAGTACTTC	CASSGSGLSGTEQYF
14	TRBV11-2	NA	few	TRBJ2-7	TGTGCCAGCAGCCAAGTACAGTTATCCTACGAGCAGTACTTC	CASSQVQLSYEQYF
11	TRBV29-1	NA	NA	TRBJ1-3	TGCAGCGTGGACTCTGGAAACACCATATATTTT	CSVDSGNTIYF
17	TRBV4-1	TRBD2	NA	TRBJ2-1	TGCGCCAGCAGCCCCTACTCCCTAGCGGGGGGGCCGAGTGAGCAGTTCTTC	CASSPYSLAGGPSEQFF
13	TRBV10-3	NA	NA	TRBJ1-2	TGTGCCATCAGTGATTCCGGGATCTATGGCTACACCTTC	CAISDSGIYGYTF